This T cell receptor beta chain was sequenced in a study of identifying expanded T cells in peripheral blood. Assay: immunoSEQ multiplex PCR; the TCRdb copy retains only in-frame clones and omits some. The data contain 75,000 to 90,000 clones, approximately 90% of them seen just once; the ten biggest clones take up roughly 7%. CDR3 length: 14 residues. Between the trimmed V and J ends, which lost 1 base and 7 bases, there was a span of 10 bases. Looked up from germline, CDR1 is MGHRA and CDR2 is YSYEKL. The receptor comes from a person between 18 and 70 years old in good health. The J gene is TRBJ1-4, the V gene TRBV4-1; D may be TRBD1 (5 bases). The specimen sequenced was blood. The CDR3 nucleotides read TGCGCCAGCAGCCAAGTAGGGGCTAGTGAAAAACTGTTTTTT. Encoded protein: CASSQVGASEKLFF.